This paragraph reports one TCR beta chain. What it recognizes is unknown. This clone may be a read error of a much larger clone one base away. Researchers reported that TCR beta cDNA libraries carried unique molecular identifiers. Using its own MiXCR run on the PCR reads, TCRdb lists one record per CDR3 protein. Of around 200,000 distinct CDR3 sequences listed, 29% are singletons. The entry originates in a study of post-analysis software for immune sequencing data. Study-wide points: Included in a set of roughly five TRBV segments more frequent in patients than controls were TRBV5-6, TRBV5-1 and TRBV20-1.

Germline CDR1 SGHRS, CDR2 YFSETQ. Trimming shortened V by 0 bases and J by 4 bases, and 8 bases separated the two germline ends. The CDR3 totals 13 residues. The V and J genes are TRBV5-1 and TRBJ2-7; unclear D gene. This sequence was found in a girl aged 2-17 years with multiple sclerosis. The source material was blood. CDR3 coding DNA: TGCGCCAGCAGCTTGGACAACCAGTACGAGCAGTACTTC. Amino acid sequence: CASSLDNQYEQYF.